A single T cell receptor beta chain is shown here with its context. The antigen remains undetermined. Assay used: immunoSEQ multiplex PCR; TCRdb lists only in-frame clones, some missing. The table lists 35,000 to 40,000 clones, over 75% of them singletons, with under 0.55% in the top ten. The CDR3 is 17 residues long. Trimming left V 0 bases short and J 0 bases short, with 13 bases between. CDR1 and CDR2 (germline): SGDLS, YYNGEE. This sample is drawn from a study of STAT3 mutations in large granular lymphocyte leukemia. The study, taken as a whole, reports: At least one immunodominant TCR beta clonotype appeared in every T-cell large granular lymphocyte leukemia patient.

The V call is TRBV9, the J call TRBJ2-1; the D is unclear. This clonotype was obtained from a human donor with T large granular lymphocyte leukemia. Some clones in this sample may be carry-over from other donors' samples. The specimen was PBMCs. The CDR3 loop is CASSVEVAQSSYNEQFF. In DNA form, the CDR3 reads TGTGCCAGCAGCGTAGAGGTGGCGCAAAGCTCCTACAATGAGCAGTTCTTC.